Each of the 13 T cell receptor beta chains below was sequenced from the same sample in a study of control samples from healthy donors and cancer patients. Repertoires were generated with immunoSEQ multiplex PCR, while TCRdb's copy carries only in-frame clones and drops some. The sample contains over 150,000 clones, 94% of which appear only once. The sequencing input was blood. All receptors derive from a man aged 35-49 years in good health.

V gene TRBV6-2 or TRBV6-3 combines with J gene TRBJ1-2, with a possible D match to TRBD1 (5 bases). Germline V gives CDR1 MNHEY, CDR2 SVGEGT. The CDR3 spans 15 residues. With 0 bases removed from V and 7 bases from J, the gap between germline ends came to 15 bases. CDR3 sequence: CASSYSRGRPLGYTF. DNA for the CDR3: TGTGCCAGCAGTTACTCAAGGGGCCGCCCCCTTGGCTACACCTTC.

The genes are TRBV4-1 and TRBJ1-2, with D possibly matching TRBD1 (6 bases). Germline V CDR1 and CDR2: MGHRA, YSYEKL. The CDR3 covers 14 residues. Deletions cut 1 base from V and 6 bases from J, with 12 bases between. The CDR3 DNA follows: TGCGCCAGCAGCCAAGGGACAGCTCTAGATGGCTACACCTTC. This encodes CASSQGTALDGYTF.

The chain joins TRBV3-1 (or the pseudogene TRBV3-2) to TRBJ2-1; D is possibly TRBD1 (6 bases). Germline V lookup: CDR1 LGHDT, CDR2 YNNKEL (reference sequence). The CDR3 extends over 16 amino acids. V was clipped by 2 bases and J by 6 bases, with 17 bases between them. CDR3 region: CASSQNPGHSGNEQFF. The CDR3 DNA is TGTGCCAGCAGCCAAAACCCGGGACACTCGGGCAATGAGCAGTTCTTC.

The chain links TRBV5-1 to TRBJ1-4; D remains ambiguous. Trimming pared 4 bases from V and 2 bases from J, leaving 12 bases between. The CDR3 covers 15 residues. Per the germline V gene, CDR1 is SGHRS and CDR2 is YFSETQ. CDR3 amino acids: CASSGEGITNEKLFF. The CDR3 nucleotides read TGCGCCAGCAGCGGTGAGGGAATTACTAATGAAAAACTGTTTTTT.

The CDR3 coding sequence is TGTGCCAGCAGTTACTCCACAGGGAGAAACGAAAAACTGTTTTTT. This encodes CASSYSTGRNEKLFF. The rearrangement links TRBV6-5 to TRBJ1-4; D perhaps matches TRBD1 (6 bases). Germline CDR1 is MNHEY and CDR2 is SVGAGI. The CDR3 is 15 residues long. The V and J ends lost 0 bases and 8 bases respectively, with 13 bases between them.

The chain carries TRBV5-5 and TRBJ2-3; D assignment may be TRBD1 or TRBD2 (5 bases each). The CDR3 contains 15 residues. Germline V CDR1 and CDR2: SGHKS, YYEKEE (reference sequence). Trimming removed 3 bases from V and 0 bases from J, with 11 bases in between. The CDR3 region has the DNA TGTGCCAGCAGCTCAGGGACGGTGAGCACAGATACGCAGTATTTT. Its protein product is CASSSGTVSTDTQYF.

Remarks on this clone: The sample contains more than one DNA sequence encoding this CDR3. V and J are TRBV7-9 and TRBJ1-1; D may be TRBD1 (5 bases). Germline assignment: CDR1 SEHNR and CDR2 FQNEAQ (reference sequence). This CDR3 region has 13 residues. Trimming cost V 1 base and J 2 bases, with 5 bases left between them. The CDR3 region is CASSLGTNTEAFF. CDR3 sequence (DNA): TGTGCCAGCAGCTTAGGGACAAACACTGAAGCTTTCTTT.

The rearrangement joins TRBV25-1 to TRBJ2-3; D not resolved. This CDR3 has 14 amino acids. Deletions cut 1 base from V and 2 bases from J, with 7 bases between. Germline lookup yields CDR1 MGHDK and CDR2 SYGVNS. For the CDR3, the DNA is TGTGCCAGCAGTGAATCAGGTCACACAGATACGCAGTATTTT. Translation gives CASSESGHTDTQYF.

This clone turned up a few times. This chain uses TRBV9 with TRBJ1-5; possibly TRBD1 for D (5 bases). The CDR3 is 13 residues long. Between the trimmed V and J ends, which lost 3 bases and 6 bases, there was a span of 10 bases. Germline CDR1 SGDLS, CDR2 YYNGEE. The CDR3 loop is CASSALGTQPQHF. CDR3 coding DNA: TGTGCCAGCAGCGCGCTCGGGACTCAGCCCCAGCATTTT.

This chain joins TRBV4-3 and TRBJ2-2; TRBD2 matches 7 bases. There are 17 residues in the CDR3. The germline V gene encodes CDR1 LGHNA and CDR2 YSLEER. J lost 1 base, V lost 0 bases, and 5 bases had no gene match. CDR3 loop: CASSQDSGQGNTGELFF. CDR3 coding DNA: TGCGCCAGCAGCCAAGATAGCGGGCAGGGGAACACCGGGGAGCTGTTTTTT.

This chain uses TRBV25-1 with TRBJ1-5, with unresolved D. CDR3 length equals 14 residues. Germline V gene lookup returns CDR1 MGHDK and CDR2 SYGVNS. V shed 2 bases and J shed 1 base, with 6 bases lying between them. This chain's CDR3 is CASSEHYSNQPQHF. In DNA form, the CDR3 reads TGTGCCAGCAGTGAACATTACAGCAATCAGCCCCAGCATTTT.

The rearrangement links TRBV11-2 to TRBJ1-5, with D perhaps TRBD1 (5 bases). Trimming took off 1 base at V and 5 bases at J, with 12 bases between the two ends. Germline V gene sequence: CDR1 SGHAT, CDR2 FQNNGV. The CDR3 covers 15 residues. The CDR3 here is CASSLGPLGDQPQHF. CDR3 sequence (DNA): TGTGCCAGCAGCTTAGGTCCCCTAGGGGATCAGCCCCAGCATTTT. The full variable domain, in which reference TRBV11-2 and TRBJ1-5 provide the parts outside the CDR3, is EAGVAQSPRYKIIEKRQSVAFWCNPISGHATLYWYQQILGQGPKLLIQFQNNGVVDDSQLPKDRFSAERLKGVDSTLKIQPAKLEDSAVYLCASSLGPLGDQPQHFGDGTRLSIL.

This rearrangement joins TRBV7-3 to TRBJ2-3; 10 bases are shared with TRBD2. The V gene end was trimmed by 5 bases and the J gene end by 2 bases; junction bases not matched to a gene: 7. The CDR3 extends over 16 amino acids. Per the germline V gene, CDR1 is SGHTA and CDR2 is FQGTGA. The CDR3 here is CASSPYSGGPTDTQYF. The DNA for the CDR3 is TGTGCCAGCAGCCCATATAGCGGGGGGCCCACAGATACGCAGTATTTT.